This T cell receptor beta chain appears in the sequencing data of a study of PD-1 blockade in classical Hodgkin lymphoma. Study details: Patients were given intravenous nivolumab, 3 mg/kg, every 2 weeks.

In every patient, relapse followed autologous stem cell transplantation, while exposure to brentuximab vedotin differed. Overall study findings and caveats: Newly diagnosed patients were reported to exhibit reduced baseline TCR diversity relative to healthy donors.

Sequencing used immunoSEQ multiplex PCR; TCRdb keeps in-frame clones, though not all of them. This table holds about 11,000 clones, roughly 80% found once. The CDR3 totals 15 residues. Per germline, CDR1 MDHEN and CDR2 SYDVKM. Unmatched junction bases numbered 6, after V lost 6 bases and J lost 3 bases. With regard to this clone: Its antigen is not identified.

Sequenced material: peripheral blood mononuclear cells (PBMCs), taken before the second cycle of nivolumab. The chain carries TRBV28 and TRBJ1-4, with 8 bases fitting TRBD1. This TCR was recovered from a human donor with classical Hodgkin lymphoma. This CDR3 is CASSLQDRANEKLFF. Here the CDR3 DNA reads TGTGCCAGCAGCCTACAGGACAGGGCTAATGAAAAACTGTTTTTT.